This T cell receptor beta chain was captured in a study of blood T cell repertoires in COVID-19. In the study overall: There were acute and convalescent COVID-19 samples, and they came from the United States, Italy and Spain. From T cells, B-cell-depleted T cells, or PBMCs came the material, which was cDNA or gDNA.

V lost 4 bases and J lost 10; bases outside the gene matches: 11. This CDR3 has 16 residues. Germline V lookup: CDR1 SGDLS, CDR2 YYNGEE. Per the original data handling: Quantification of nucleated cells was approximated via reference gene primer amplification. TCRdb's copy holds only in-frame clones and misses some; the assay was immunoSEQ multiplex PCR. Clone size and the V and J calls come from that table; the DNA yielded D and trimming. The repertoire holds 110,000 to 150,000 clones, approximately 73% seen once, with 4% to 4.5% in the top ten. V is TRBV9 and J is TRBJ2-1, with 13 bases matching TRBD2. The receptor's source is a man aged 55 to 70 with acute or convalescent COVID-19. The sequenced sample was peripheral blood. CDR3 residues: CASSPSGLAGVREQFF. The DNA of the CDR3 is TGTGCCAGCAGCCCGAGCGGACTAGCGGGAGTTAGGGAGCAGTTCTTC.